This T cell receptor beta chain was recorded in a study of blood T cell repertoires in COVID-19. Across the study: Some COVID-19 samples were acute and others convalescent; all came from the United States, Italy and Spain. In each case, the material was cDNA or gDNA derived from T cells, B-cell-depleted T cells, or PBMCs.

Assay: immunoSEQ multiplex PCR; the TCRdb copy retains only in-frame clones and omits some. The table has approximately 210,000 clones, roughly four fifths seen once; the top ten hold about 11%. Participants had their cohort set by participant-reported clinical history. Two negative PCRs, clearance, or symptom resolution characterized the recovered Cohort 3 donors. The V segment lost 4 bases and the J segment 7 bases; nucleotides outside the gene matches: 6. There are 13 residues in the CDR3. Germline assignment: CDR1 SGHDT and CDR2 YYEEEE. Source material: PBMCs or T cells enriched from blood (not recorded which). The sequence was obtained from a man between 40 and 49 years old who had recovered from COVID-19. V and J are TRBV5-6 and TRBJ1-2; TRBD1 aligns across 8 bases. The CDR3: CASSRQGSGGYTF. CDR3 nucleotides: TGTGCCAGCAGCAGACAGGGGTCCGGTGGCTACACCTTC.